This T cell receptor beta chain was retrieved from a study of blood T cell repertoires in COVID-19. Assay used: immunoSEQ multiplex PCR; TCRdb lists only in-frame clones, some missing. Of tens of thousands of clones detected, around 83% appear once; the ten largest clones hold roughly 2%. Sequencing was performed on peripheral blood. The TCR sequence derives from a woman in her fifties or sixties with acute or convalescent COVID-19.

CDR3 sequence reads: CASSVQWGGQETQYF. In nucleotides, the CDR3 is TGTGCCAGCAGCGTCCAATGGGGGGGACAAGAGACCCAGTACTTC. This rearrangement joins TRBV9 to TRBJ2-5, with 7 positions matching TRBD2. CDR1 is SGDLS, CDR2 YYNGEE, per germline. Trimming removed 2 bases from V and 2 bases from J; junction bases left unmatched: 6. CDR3 length: 15 residues.